The source of this TCR beta chain is a study of blood T cell repertoires in COVID-19. Overall study: COVID-19 samples collected from the United States, Italy and Spain covered acute and convalescent phases. PBMCs, B-cell-depleted T cells, or T cells provided the cDNA or gDNA that made up the material.

The CDR3 spans 15 residues. V was clipped by 5 bases and J by 0 bases; unmatched bases: 4. Germline CDR1 is LGHDT and CDR2 is YNNKEL (reference sequence). Original methodology: Amplification from reference gene primers served as the basis for estimated nucleated cell counts. TCRdb's table, derived via immunoSEQ multiplex PCR, lists solely in-frame clones and lacks some. Clone size and the V and J calls come from that table; the DNA yielded D and trimming. Here the sample spans a few hundred thousand clones, over 80% being singletons. This clonotype originated in a man aged 25-45 years who had recovered from COVID-19. The sequencing sample was made of peripheral blood. This chain uses TRBV3-1 (or the pseudogene TRBV3-2) with TRBJ1-3; 7 bases fit TRBD1. The CDR3 nucleotides are TGTGCCAGCAGCTCCGGGACAGTCTCTGGAAACACCATATATTTT. It codes for CASSSGTVSGNTIYF.